This TCR beta chain was profiled in a study of beta chain features in type 1 diabetes (dated by TCRdb to 2016 to 2018). As for the study more broadly: No differences in mean age, gender distribution, total cell number or subset yield were found between patients and healthy donors. Across all samples, 107,917,701 sorted cells were examined, and cell number per subset correlated strongly with RNA yield. In the study, TCRB repertoires of sorted circulating CD4+ T cell subsets from recently diagnosed type 1 diabetes patients were compared with those of matched healthy donors. Regulatory and stem cell-like memory subsets were isolated from only 8 patients and 8 healthy donors, whereas naive and central memory subsets came from all 30 or so donors. Overall results and qualifications from the work: Because cDNA was sequenced instead of genomic DNA, highly expressing activated cells could be over-represented, though the groups showed no difference in activation or CD3 levels. Naive, central memory and regulatory TCRB repertoires appeared more similar among patients than among healthy donors. At VDJ recombination sites, patients with type 1 diabetes made fewer insertions and deleted more nucleotides, a pattern implying thymic rearrangement abnormalities. HLA sub-analyses involved small numbers of individuals, so any influence of HLA type on TCRB rearrangement remained unresolved. PCR may preferentially amplify shorter templates, but because patient and control samples were amplified and corrected together, any resulting skew would affect both groups equally. A moderate but significant shortening of TCRB CDR3 length was observed in type 1 diabetes patients in all four CD4+ subsets.

A remark on this clone: There is no known antigen for this receptor. No base qualities exist here, and no much larger clone lies one base off it.

The germline ends are 4 bases apart after V is trimmed by 3 bases and J by 1 base. Its CDR3 holds 12 amino acids, cysteine through phenylalanine. The DNA shown is the 36-base CDR3, in frame from base 1. CDR1 SGHRS and CDR2 YFSETQ were looked up in the germline V gene. All of the isolated RNA was reverse transcribed with the High Capacity cDNA Reverse Transcription Kit, so expressed TCRB transcripts were sequenced. Naive, central memory and regulatory T cell samples underwent deep immunoSEQ sequencing, averaging approximately 3.3 million total reads per sample. After sorted cells were lysed in RLT buffer, RNA was extracted with DNase-treated RNeasy Micro or Mini kits, with the choice depending on cell number. To prevent cross-contamination, each cell subset was processed individually, whereas patient and healthy donor samples were processed jointly. Using the immunoSEQ multiplex PCR, TCRB sequences were amplified from cDNA into 87-bp fragments spanning the CDR3 region. Sequencing of the amplicons was performed on the Illumina HiSeq platform. In the authors' own workflow: PCR bias was computationally corrected using synthetic template baselines, reads within Hamming distance 2 were collapsed, and singletons that could not be merged were discarded. Reads were aligned against IMGT to assign V, D and J genes, CDR3 length and insertions or deletions at six rearrangement sites. Within each subset, clonotype counts were normalized to sorted cell number, and only after that were true diversity and Gini coefficients computed with the tcR R package. The overlap coefficient, calculated on TCRB nucleotide sequences, was used to quantify repertoire sharing. As a proxy for the pre-selection repertoire, out-of-frame TCRB sequences from naive cells were analyzed. This is the immuneACCESS table as TCRdb keeps it, with only in-frame sequences that have V and J called. A part of the clones is gone; compared with another copy, unresolved V genes explain less than half, and the rest is unexplained. V, J and clone size are taken as reported in that table, and D and trimming were inferred from the DNA itself. The sample data list about half a million clones, and 11% of these were observed just once. The ten largest clones add up to approximately 0.05% of the sample.

Each donor gave one peripheral blood draw, averaging about 120 mL, which was collected into heparinised tubes. Using a panel that included CD45RO, CCR7, CD25, CD127, CD95 and CD27, naive, central memory, regulatory and stem cell-like memory CD4+ T cells were sorted on a BD FACSAria II. Every sorted population had a purity above 95%. PBMCs were separated immediately by Lymphoprep density gradient centrifugation and were stained directly, without being cultured. Samples were stained and sorted in pairs, with one healthy donor and one patient per experiment, so that batch effects were minimized. The chain employs TRBV5-1 and TRBJ1-1; the D gene identity is not certain. The sequencing sample was made of naive CD4+ T cells from blood. Taken with the paper, the label for cell subset or site translates to: true naive CD4+ T cells. The receptor was derived from a woman aged 18 to 35 in good health. The CDR3 protein sequence reads: CASSYSNTEAFF. Here is the DNA: TGCGCCAGCAGCTACTCGAACACTGAAGCTTTCTTT.